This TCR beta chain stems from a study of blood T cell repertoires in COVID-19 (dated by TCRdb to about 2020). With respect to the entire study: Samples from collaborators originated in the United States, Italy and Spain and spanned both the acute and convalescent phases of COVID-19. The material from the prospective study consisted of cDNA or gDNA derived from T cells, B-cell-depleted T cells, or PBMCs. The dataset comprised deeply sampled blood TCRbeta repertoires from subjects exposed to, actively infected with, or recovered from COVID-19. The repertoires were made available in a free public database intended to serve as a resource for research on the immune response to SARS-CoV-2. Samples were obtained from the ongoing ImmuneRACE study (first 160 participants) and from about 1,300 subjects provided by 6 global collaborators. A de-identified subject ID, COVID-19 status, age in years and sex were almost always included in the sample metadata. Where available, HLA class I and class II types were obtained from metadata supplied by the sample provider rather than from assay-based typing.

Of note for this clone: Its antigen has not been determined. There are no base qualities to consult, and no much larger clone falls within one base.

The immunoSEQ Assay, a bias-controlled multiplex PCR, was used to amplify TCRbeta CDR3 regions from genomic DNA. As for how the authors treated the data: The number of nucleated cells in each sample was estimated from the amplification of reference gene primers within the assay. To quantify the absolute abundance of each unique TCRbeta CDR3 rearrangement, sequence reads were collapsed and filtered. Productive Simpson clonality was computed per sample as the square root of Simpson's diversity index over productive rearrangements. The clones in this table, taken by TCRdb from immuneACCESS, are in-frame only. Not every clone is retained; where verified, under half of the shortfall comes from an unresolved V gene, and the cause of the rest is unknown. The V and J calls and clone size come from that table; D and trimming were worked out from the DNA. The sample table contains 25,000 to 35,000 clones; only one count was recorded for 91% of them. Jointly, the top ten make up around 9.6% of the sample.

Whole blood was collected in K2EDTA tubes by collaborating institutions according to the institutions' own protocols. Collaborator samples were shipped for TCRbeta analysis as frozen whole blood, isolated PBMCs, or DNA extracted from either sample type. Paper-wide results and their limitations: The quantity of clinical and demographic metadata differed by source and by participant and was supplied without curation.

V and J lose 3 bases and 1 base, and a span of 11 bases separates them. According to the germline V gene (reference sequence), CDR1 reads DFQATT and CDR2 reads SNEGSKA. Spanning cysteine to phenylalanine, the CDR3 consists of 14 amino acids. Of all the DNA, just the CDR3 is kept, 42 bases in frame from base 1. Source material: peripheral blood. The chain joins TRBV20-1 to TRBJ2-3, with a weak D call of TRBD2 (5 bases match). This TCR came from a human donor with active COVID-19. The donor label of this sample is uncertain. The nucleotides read TGCAGTGCTAGTGGGAGCGGACGCACAGATACGCAGTATTTT. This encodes CSASGSGRTDTQYF.